Presented here are 25 T cell receptor beta chains from one specimen sequenced in a study of T cell responses to AZD1222 COVID-19 vaccine. The protocol was immunoSEQ multiplex PCR, while the TCRdb copy is restricted to in-frame clones and leaves out a portion. The sample yields some 160,000 clones, around nine tenths seen once. The sample in question was peripheral blood, obtained on day 0 of AZD1222 vaccination. These TCRs come from an adult in good health.

This rearrangement joins TRBV7-9 to TRBJ2-7; 13 positions match TRBD2. With 5 bases clipped from V and 5 bases from J, the junction kept 6 bases outside the gene matches. The CDR3 totals 15 residues. In germline, CDR1 is SEHNR, CDR2 FQNEAQ (reference sequence). The CDR3 spells CASSLLGLAGNEQYF. CDR3 nucleotide sequence: TGTGCCAGCAGCCTCCTGGGACTAGCGGGGAACGAGCAGTACTTC.

The chain combines TRBV19 with TRBJ2-5; 11 bases align to TRBD2. The CDR3 runs 16 residues. Germline loops: CDR1 LNHDA, CDR2 SQIVND (reference sequence). The junction had 11 bases not matched to a gene; V was cut back by 5 bases and J by 6 bases. The DNA of the CDR3 is TGTGCCAGTAGTGCCGGAGGTAGCGGGAGGGCAAAGACCCAGTACTTC. Protein: CASSAGGSGRAKTQYF.

The rearrangement links TRBV25-1 to TRBJ2-7; no clear D. CDR1 and CDR2 from the germline V gene are MGHDK and SYGVNS. The CDR3 extends over 14 amino acids. V shed 1 base and J shed 7 bases, with 14 bases lying between them. CDR3 amino acids: CASSESGPSGEQYF. CDR3 DNA sequence: TGTGCCAGCAGTGAATCGGGCCCCTCCGGGGAGCAGTACTTC.

The genes are TRBV4-3 and TRBJ1-5; D is ambiguous. The CDR3 spans 16 residues. The ends were cut back, 4 bases at V and 3 bases at J, with 16 bases in the middle. Germline CDR1 and CDR2: LGHNA and YSLEER. The CDR3 DNA reads as TGCGCCAGCAGCCGATCGGTCCGGGCCTCCAATCAGCCCCAGCATTTT. It specifies CASSRSVRASNQPQHF.

The rearrangement links TRBV2 to TRBJ2-2; D remains ambiguous. Germline CDR1 and CDR2: SNHLY and FYNNEI. There are 15 residues in the CDR3. Deletions cut 6 bases from V and 2 bases from J, with 13 bases between. CDR3 region: CASRASTLNTGELFF. DNA of the CDR3: TGTGCCAGCAGGGCATCGACTCTCAACACCGGGGAGCTGTTTTTT. The full variable domain, with the rest looked up from reference TRBV2 and TRBJ2-2, is EPEVTQTPSHQVTQMGQEVILRCVPISNHLYFYWYRQILGQKVEFLVSFYNNEISEKSEIFDDQFSVERPDGSNFTLKIRSTKLEDSAMYFCASRASTLNTGELFFGEGSRLTVL.

The table lists this clone with a count of one. The rearrangement links TRBV7-3 to TRBJ1-1; perhaps TRBD1 as D (5 bases). From germline, CDR1 is SGHTA and CDR2 FQGTGA. The ends were cut back, 5 bases at V and 8 bases at J, with 15 bases in the middle. The CDR3 sequence is 13 residues long. CDR3 sequence: CASSIRPGLEAFF. CDR3 bases: TGTGCCAGCAGCATCCGACCAGGGTTAGAAGCTTTCTTT.

This sequence joins TRBV7-9 and TRBJ2-5; tentatively, D is TRBD1 (6 bases). The germline V and J ends were trimmed by 1 base and 8 bases, with 14 bases remaining between them. This CDR3 has 14 residues. Germline CDR1 reads SEHNR; CDR2 reads FQNEAQ (reference sequence). CDR3 sequence reads: CASSLGGQSPTQYF. As DNA, the CDR3 is TGTGCCAGCAGCTTAGGGGGGCAGTCCCCCACCCAGTACTTC.

This sequence joins TRBV9 and TRBJ2-7, with a weak D call TRBD2 (6 bases). V lost 3 bases and J 7 bases, leaving 17 bases between the germline ends. The CDR3 has 14 residues. Per the germline V gene, CDR1 is SGDLS and CDR2 is YYNGEE. CDR3 in DNA: TGTGCCAGCAGCGGATTAGCGGCTGGGGGAGAGCAGTACTTC. Protein sequence: CASSGLAAGGEQYF.

The chain is built from TRBV7-9 and TRBJ2-7; D ambiguous. Germline CDR1 reads SEHNR; CDR2 reads FQNEAQ (reference sequence). Trimming pared 1 base from V and 5 bases from J, leaving 9 bases between. The CDR3 is 13 residues long. CDR3 sequence reads: CASSLDDFHEQYF. CDR3 coding DNA: TGTGCCAGCAGCTTAGATGACTTTCACGAGCAGTACTTC.

The chain employs TRBV11-2 and TRBJ2-7; D is undetermined. V was cut by 0 bases and J by 3 bases, with 9 bases left in between. Germline V gene sequence: CDR1 SGHAT, CDR2 FQNNGV. The CDR3 runs 14 residues. The DNA for the CDR3 is TGTGCCAGCAGCTTAGATTTAGGTTTCTACGAGCAGTACTTC. Protein product: CASSLDLGFYEQYF. The variable domain in full, with the rest retrieved from reference TRBV11-2 and TRBJ2-7, is EAGVAQSPRYKIIEKRQSVAFWCNPISGHATLYWYQQILGQGPKLLIQFQNNGVVDDSQLPKDRFSAERLKGVDSTLKIQPAKLEDSAVYLCASSLDLGFYEQYFGPGTRLTVT.

This chain links TRBV25-1 with TRBJ1-1; the D is unclear. CDR1 MGHDK and CDR2 SYGVNS come from the germline V gene. The CDR3 sequence is 12 residues long. Trimming stripped 2 bases from V and 5 bases from J, with 6 bases between. CDR3 amino acids: CASSERWTEAFF. CDR3 DNA: TGTGCCAGCAGTGAAAGGTGGACTGAAGCTTTCTTT.

The chain combines TRBV5-1 with TRBJ2-3; D gene unclear. The V end lost 7 bases, the J end lost 4 bases, and 19 bases lay between the germline ends. This CDR3 spans 15 amino acids. Germline V gives CDR1 SGHRS, CDR2 YFSETQ. This chain's CDR3 is CASGETTHTADTQYF. CDR3 in DNA: TGCGCCAGCGGCGAAACAACTCACACGGCAGATACGCAGTATTTT.

J is TRBJ2-3 and V is TRBV5-5, with 7 bases lining up with TRBD1. This CDR3 contains 15 residues. Germline-derived CDR1 and CDR2 are SGHKS and YYEKEE (reference sequence). Trimming cost V 0 bases and J 3 bases; bases outside gene matches: 4. The CDR3 sequence is CASSLGDSLTDTQYF. The CDR3 DNA reads TGTGCCAGCAGCTTGGGGGACAGCCTTACAGATACGCAGTATTTT. The full variable domain, completed using reference TRBV5-5 and TRBJ2-3, is DAGVTQSPTHLIKTRGQQVTLRCSPISGHKSVSWYQQVLGQGPQFIFQYYEKEERGRGNFPDRFSARQFPNYSSELNVNALLLGDSALYLCASSLGDSLTDTQYFGPGTRLTVL.

This rearrangement joins TRBV23-1 to TRBJ2-1; 12 nucleotides agree with TRBD1. TRBV23-1 is recorded as an ORF, its role being uncertain. This CDR3 region has 16 residues. With V trimmed by 3 bases and J by 8 bases, 8 bases remained unmatched. The CDR3 reads CASSHPGQGASYEQFF. CDR3 nucleotides: TGCGCCAGCAGTCATCCGGGACAGGGGGCTAGCTATGAGCAGTTCTTC.

The chain combines TRBV6-5 with TRBJ2-7; D is unresolved. The CDR3 extends over 10 amino acids. Germline CDR1 is MNHEY and CDR2 is SVGAGI. The germline V and J ends were trimmed by 6 bases and 10 bases, with 10 bases remaining between them. The CDR3 is CASSDHTQYF. The CDR3 nucleotides read TGTGCCAGCAGCGACCATACCCAGTACTTC.

The table lists this clone with a count of one. The chain has TRBV30 and TRBJ2-2; D could derive from TRBD1 or TRBD2 (5 bases each). This CDR3 has 13 amino acids. Germline V gene data show CDR1 as GTSNPN and CDR2 as SVGIG (reference sequence). The V end lost 0 bases, the J end lost 6 bases, and 8 bases lay between the germline ends. The CDR3 region has the DNA TGTGCCTGGAGTGTAATGGGGGCCGGGGAGCTGTTTTTT. This translates into CAWSVMGAGELFF.

The chain links TRBV10-3 to TRBJ1-1; the D is unclear. Germline CDR1 ENHRY, CDR2 SYGVKD. The CDR3 runs 13 residues. V dropped 3 bases and J dropped 2 bases, with 7 bases sitting between them. DNA for the CDR3: TGTGCCATCAGTGATAAGGGAAACACTGAAGCTTTCTTT. Protein product: CAISDKGNTEAFF.

This chain links TRBV10-1 with TRBJ2-7; D is unclear. The CDR3 spans 13 residues. Germline lookup yields CDR1 WNHNN and CDR2 SYGVQD (reference sequence). V was cut by 3 bases and J by 3 bases, with 9 bases left in between. CDR3 coding DNA: TGCGCCAGCAGTGAATCTGGGGTCTACGAGCAGTACTTC. It specifies CASSESGVYEQYF.

The rearrangement uses TRBV27 and TRBJ2-6, with no clear D. CDR1 MNHEY and CDR2 SMNVEV come from the germline V gene (reference sequence). V lost 7 bases to trimming and J lost 4 bases, with 11 bases between them. CDR3 length: 14 residues. The chain's CDR3 is CASKLSRGANVLTF. The CDR3 DNA is TGTGCCAGCAAGCTGTCTAGGGGGGCCAACGTCCTGACTTTC.

The J gene is TRBJ1-1, the V gene TRBV12-3 or TRBV12-4; D remains ambiguous. The CDR3 runs to 13 residues. V gave up 6 bases and J gave up 3 bases, with 11 bases separating them. CDR3 sequence: CASSPRRYTEAFF. DNA for the CDR3: TGTGCCAGCAGCCCCAGGAGATACACTGAAGCTTTCTTT.

The chain uses TRBV19 and TRBJ2-3; 9 bases match TRBD2. From germline, CDR1 is LNHDA and CDR2 SQIVND (reference sequence). Trimming cost V 1 base and J 0 bases; bases outside gene matches: 2. The CDR3 runs 16 residues. The CDR3 sequence is CASSIASGASTDTQYF. In nucleotides, the CDR3 is TGTGCCAGTAGTATAGCTAGCGGGGCAAGCACAGATACGCAGTATTTT.

V gene TRBV10-2 combines with J gene TRBJ1-2; no firm D call. V lost 8 bases and J 3 bases, leaving 10 bases between the germline ends. CDR3 size: 12 residues. Germline loops: CDR1 WSHSY, CDR2 SAAADI. Here the CDR3 reads CASHDGDYGYTF. CDR3 DNA: TGCGCCAGCCACGACGGGGACTATGGCTACACCTTC.

V is TRBV7-2 and J is TRBJ2-1; 11 bases line up with TRBD1. Germline CDR1 is SGHTA and CDR2 is FQGNSA. The CDR3 runs 14 residues. The V segment lost 2 bases and the J segment 7 bases; nucleotides outside the gene matches: 1. The CDR3 here is CASSLRDRGNEQFF. The CDR3 DNA follows: TGTGCCAGCAGCTTAAGGGACAGGGGGAATGAGCAGTTCTTC.

V gene TRBV5-1 combines with J gene TRBJ2-3; D ambiguous. The CDR3 covers 11 residues. From germline, CDR1 is SGHRS and CDR2 YFSETQ. The V gene lost 0 bases and the J gene lost 4 bases, with 0 bases spanning the gap. The CDR3 loop reads CASSLADTQYF. The CDR3 coding sequence is TGCGCCAGCAGCTTGGCAGATACGCAGTATTTT.

This chain joins TRBV5-8 and TRBJ1-4, with TRBD1 matching over 11 bases. This CDR3 has 16 residues. The germline V gene encodes CDR1 SGHTS and CDR2 YDEGEE. The V segment lost 3 bases and the J segment 3 bases; nucleotides outside the gene matches: 4. In nucleotides, the CDR3 is TGTGCCAGCAGCTCCGGACAGGGGGCCGCTAATGAAAAACTGTTTTTT. Its translation is CASSSGQGAANEKLFF.